This T cell receptor beta chain emerged from a study of cytomegalovirus exposure and HLA in healthy donors. With 60 Vbeta and 13 Jbeta primers, the PCR was carried out. Produced via immunoSEQ multiplex PCR; TCRdb's table is partial and in-frame only. Altogether roughly 90,000 clones are present, approximately 74% being singletons, with the ten largest covering 20% to 25%. While unrecorded immune exposures were likely, the donors were nominally healthy when sampled. CDR3 length: 16 amino acids. V lost 4 bases and J lost 2; bases outside the gene matches: 11. Germline V gene sequence: CDR1 ENHRY, CDR2 SYGVKD.

This sequence was found in a man aged 30 to 39 in good health and CMV-seropositive. This rearrangement joins TRBV10-3 to TRBJ2-7; 7 nucleotides match TRBD1. The sample was PBMCs. This CDR3 is CAISGSSTGQPYEQYF. The CDR3 nucleotides read TGTGCCATCAGTGGATCGTCGACAGGGCAGCCCTACGAGCAGTACTTC.